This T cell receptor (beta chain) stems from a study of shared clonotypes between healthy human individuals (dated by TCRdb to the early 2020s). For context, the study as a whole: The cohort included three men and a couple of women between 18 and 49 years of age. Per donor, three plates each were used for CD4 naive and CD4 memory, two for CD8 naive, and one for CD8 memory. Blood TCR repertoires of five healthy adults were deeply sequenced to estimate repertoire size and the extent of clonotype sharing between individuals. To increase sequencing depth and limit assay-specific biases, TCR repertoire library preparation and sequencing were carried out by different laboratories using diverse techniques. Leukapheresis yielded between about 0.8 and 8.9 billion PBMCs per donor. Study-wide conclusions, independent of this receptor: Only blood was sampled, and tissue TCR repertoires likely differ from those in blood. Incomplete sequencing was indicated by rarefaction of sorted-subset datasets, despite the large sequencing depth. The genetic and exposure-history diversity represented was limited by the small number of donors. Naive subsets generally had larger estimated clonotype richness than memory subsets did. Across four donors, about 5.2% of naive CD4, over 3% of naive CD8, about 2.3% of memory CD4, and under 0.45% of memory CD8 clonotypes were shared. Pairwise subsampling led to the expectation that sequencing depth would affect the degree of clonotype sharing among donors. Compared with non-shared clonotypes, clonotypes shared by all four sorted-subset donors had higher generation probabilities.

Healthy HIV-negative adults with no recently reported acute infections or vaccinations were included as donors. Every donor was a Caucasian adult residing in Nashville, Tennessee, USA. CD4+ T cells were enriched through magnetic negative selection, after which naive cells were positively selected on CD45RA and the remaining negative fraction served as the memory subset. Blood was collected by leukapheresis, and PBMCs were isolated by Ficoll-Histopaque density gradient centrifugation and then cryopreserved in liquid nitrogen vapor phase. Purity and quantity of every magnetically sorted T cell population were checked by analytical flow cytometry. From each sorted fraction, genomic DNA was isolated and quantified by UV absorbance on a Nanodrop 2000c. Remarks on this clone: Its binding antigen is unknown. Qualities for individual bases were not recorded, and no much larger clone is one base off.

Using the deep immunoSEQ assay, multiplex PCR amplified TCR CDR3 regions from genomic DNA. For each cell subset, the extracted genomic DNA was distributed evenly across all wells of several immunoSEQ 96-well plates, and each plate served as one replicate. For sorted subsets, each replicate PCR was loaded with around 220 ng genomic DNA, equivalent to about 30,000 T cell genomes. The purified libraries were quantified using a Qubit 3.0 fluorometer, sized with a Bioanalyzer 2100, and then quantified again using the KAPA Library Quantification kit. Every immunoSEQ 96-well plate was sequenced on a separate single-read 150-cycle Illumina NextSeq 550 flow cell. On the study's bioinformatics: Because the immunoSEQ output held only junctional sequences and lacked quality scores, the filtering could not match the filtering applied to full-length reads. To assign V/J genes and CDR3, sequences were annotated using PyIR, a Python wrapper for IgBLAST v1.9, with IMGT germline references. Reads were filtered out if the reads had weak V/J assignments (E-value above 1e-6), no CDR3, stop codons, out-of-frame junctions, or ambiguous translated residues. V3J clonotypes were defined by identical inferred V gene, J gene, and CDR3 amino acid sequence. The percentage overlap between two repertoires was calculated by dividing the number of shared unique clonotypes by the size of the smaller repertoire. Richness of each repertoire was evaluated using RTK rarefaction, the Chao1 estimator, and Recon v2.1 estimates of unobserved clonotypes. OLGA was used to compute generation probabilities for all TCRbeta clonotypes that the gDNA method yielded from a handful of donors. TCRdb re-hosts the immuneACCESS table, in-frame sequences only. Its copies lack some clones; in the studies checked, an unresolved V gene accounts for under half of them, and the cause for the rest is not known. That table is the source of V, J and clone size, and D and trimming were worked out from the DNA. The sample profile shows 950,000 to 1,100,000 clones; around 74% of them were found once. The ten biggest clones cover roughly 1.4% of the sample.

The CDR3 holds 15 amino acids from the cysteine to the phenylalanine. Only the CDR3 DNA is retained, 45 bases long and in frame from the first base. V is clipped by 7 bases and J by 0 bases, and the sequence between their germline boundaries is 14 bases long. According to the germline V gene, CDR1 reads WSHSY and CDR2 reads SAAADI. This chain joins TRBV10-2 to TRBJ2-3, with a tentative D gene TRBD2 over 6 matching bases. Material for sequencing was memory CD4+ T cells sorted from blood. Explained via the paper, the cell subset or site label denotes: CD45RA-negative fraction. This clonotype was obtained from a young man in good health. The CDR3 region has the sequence CASILSGASTDTQYF. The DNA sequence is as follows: TGCGCCAGCATTCTTAGCGGAGCCAGCACAGATACGCAGTATTTT.